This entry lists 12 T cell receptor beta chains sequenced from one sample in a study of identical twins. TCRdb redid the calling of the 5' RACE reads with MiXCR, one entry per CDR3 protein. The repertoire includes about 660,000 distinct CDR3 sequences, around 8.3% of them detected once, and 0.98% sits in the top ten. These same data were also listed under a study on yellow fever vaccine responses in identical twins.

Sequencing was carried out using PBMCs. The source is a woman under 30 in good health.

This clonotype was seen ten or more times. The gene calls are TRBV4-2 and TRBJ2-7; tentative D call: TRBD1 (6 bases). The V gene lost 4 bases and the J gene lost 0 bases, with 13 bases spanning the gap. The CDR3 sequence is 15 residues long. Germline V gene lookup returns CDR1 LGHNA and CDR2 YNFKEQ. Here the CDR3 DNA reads TGTGCCAGCAGCCCTTCCGACAGGAGCTCCTACGAGCAGTACTTC. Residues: CASSPSDRSSYEQYF.

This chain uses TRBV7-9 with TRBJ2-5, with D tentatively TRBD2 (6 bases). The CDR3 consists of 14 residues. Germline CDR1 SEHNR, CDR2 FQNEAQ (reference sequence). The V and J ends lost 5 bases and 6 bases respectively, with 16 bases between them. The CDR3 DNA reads TGTGCCAGCAGCGCCGACCGGGACTTGAAGACCCAGTACTTC. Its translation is CASSADRDLKTQYF.

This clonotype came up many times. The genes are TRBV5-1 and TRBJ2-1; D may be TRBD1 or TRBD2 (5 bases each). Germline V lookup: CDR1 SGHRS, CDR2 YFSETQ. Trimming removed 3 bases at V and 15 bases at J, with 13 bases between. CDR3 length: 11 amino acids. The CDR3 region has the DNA TGCGCCAGCAGCTCGCGAGGGGTACCGTTCTTC. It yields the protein CASSSRGVPFF.

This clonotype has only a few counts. Here the CDR3 DNA reads TGCGCCAGCAGCCAAGCGGTTCGGAACGAGCAGTACTTC. Its protein product is CASSQAVRNEQYF. The chain links TRBV4-3 to TRBJ2-7, with D unresolved. Per germline, CDR1 LGHNA and CDR2 YSLEER. V was clipped by 1 base and J by 5 bases, with 9 bases between them. The CDR3 runs to 13 residues.

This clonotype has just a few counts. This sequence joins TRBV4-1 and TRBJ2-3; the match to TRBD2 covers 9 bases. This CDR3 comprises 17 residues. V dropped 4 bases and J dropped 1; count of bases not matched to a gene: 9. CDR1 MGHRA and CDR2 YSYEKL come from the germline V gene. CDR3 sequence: CASSLGLAPQRTDTQYF. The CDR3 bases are TGCGCCAGCAGCCTAGGACTAGCGCCTCAGCGCACAGATACGCAGTATTTT.

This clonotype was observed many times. The CDR3 is CAISDELAGDDNEQFF. CDR3 in DNA: TGTGCCATCAGTGATGAGTTGGCGGGTGACGACAATGAGCAGTTCTTC. The rearrangement uses TRBV10-3 and TRBJ2-1, with D possibly being TRBD2 (5 bases). Germline values: CDR1 ENHRY, CDR2 SYGVKD. This CDR3 has 16 amino acids. V lost 3 bases and J lost 5, with 17 bases in between.

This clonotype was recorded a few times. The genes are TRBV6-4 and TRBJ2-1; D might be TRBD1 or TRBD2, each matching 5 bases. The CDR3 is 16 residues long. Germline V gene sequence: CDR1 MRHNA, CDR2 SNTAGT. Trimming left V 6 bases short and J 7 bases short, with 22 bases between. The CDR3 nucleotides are TGTGCCAGCAGCAGGGTGGGGCTCTTATCGGGAAATGAGCAGTTCTTC. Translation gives CASSRVGLLSGNEQFF.

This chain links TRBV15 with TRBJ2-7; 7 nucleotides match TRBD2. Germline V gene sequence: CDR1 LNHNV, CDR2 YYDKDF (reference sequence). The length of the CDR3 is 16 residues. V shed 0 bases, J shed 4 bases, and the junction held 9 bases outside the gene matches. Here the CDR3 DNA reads TGTGCCACCAGCAGAGAGATGGGTGGAGCGGGGTACGAGCAGTACTTC. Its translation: CATSREMGGAGYEQYF.

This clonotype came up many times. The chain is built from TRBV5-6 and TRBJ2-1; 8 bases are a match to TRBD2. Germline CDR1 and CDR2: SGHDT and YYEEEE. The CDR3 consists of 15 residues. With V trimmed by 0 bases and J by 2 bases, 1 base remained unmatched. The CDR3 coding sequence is TGTGCCAGCAGCTTGGGTAGCGGGACCTACAATGAGCAGTTCTTC. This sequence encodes CASSLGSGTYNEQFF.

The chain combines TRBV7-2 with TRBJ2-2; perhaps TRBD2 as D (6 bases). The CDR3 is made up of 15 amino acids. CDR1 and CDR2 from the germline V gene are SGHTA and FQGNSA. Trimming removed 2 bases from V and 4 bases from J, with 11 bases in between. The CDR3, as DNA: TGTGCCAGCAGCTTACGGGGGTCGACCACCGGGGAGCTGTTTTTT. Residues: CASSLRGSTTGELFF. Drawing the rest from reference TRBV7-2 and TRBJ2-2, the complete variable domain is GAGVSQSPSNKVTEKGKDVELRCDPISGHTALYWYRQSLGQGLEFLIYFQGNSAPDKSGLPSDRFSAERTGGSVSTLTIQRTQQEDSAVYLCASSLRGSTTGELFFGEGSRLTVL.

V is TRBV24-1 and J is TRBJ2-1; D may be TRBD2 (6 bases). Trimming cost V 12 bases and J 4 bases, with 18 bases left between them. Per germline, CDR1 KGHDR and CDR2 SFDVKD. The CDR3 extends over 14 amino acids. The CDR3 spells CAAAEVAVYNEQFF. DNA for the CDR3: TGTGCCGCAGCAGAGGTAGCGGTTTACAATGAGCAGTTCTTC.

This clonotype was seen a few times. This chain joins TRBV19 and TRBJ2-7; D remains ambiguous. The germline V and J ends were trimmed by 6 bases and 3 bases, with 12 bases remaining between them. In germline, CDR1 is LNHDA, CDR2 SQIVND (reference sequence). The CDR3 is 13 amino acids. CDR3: CASRLTDSYEQYF. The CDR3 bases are TGTGCCAGTAGATTGACGGATAGCTACGAGCAGTACTTC. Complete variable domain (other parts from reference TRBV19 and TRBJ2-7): DGGITQSPKYLFRKEGQNVTLSCEQNLNHDAMYWYRQDPGQGLRLIYYSQIVNDFQKGDIAEGYSVSREKKESFPLTVTSAQKNPTAFYLCASRLTDSYEQYFGPGTRLTVT.